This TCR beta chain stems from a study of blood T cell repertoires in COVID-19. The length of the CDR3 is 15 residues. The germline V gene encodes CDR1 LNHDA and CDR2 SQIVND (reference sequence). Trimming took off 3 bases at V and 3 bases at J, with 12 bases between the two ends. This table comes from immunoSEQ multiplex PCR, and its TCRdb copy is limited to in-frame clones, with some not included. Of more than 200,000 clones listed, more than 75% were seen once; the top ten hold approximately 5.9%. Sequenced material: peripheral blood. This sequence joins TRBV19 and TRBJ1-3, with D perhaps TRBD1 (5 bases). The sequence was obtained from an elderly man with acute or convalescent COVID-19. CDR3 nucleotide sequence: TGTGCCAGTAGTATGAACGCAGGGAATGGAAACACCATATATTTT. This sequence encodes CASSMNAGNGNTIYF. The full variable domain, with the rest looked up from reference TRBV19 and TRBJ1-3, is DGGITQSPKYLFRKEGQNVTLSCEQNLNHDAMYWYRQDPGQGLRLIYYSQIVNDFQKGDIAEGYSVSREKKESFPLTVTSAQKNPTAFYLCASSMNAGNGNTIYFGEGSWLTVV.